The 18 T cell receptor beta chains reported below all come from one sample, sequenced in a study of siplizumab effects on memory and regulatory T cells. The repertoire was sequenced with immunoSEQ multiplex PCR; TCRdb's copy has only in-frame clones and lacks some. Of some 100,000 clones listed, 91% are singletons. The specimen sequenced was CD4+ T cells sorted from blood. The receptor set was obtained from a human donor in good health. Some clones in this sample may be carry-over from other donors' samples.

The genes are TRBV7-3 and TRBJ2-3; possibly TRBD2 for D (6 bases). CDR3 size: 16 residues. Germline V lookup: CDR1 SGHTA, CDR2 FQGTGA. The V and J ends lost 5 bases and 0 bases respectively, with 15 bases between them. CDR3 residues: CASSQTSRPSTDTQYF. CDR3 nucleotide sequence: TGTGCCAGCAGCCAAACTAGCAGACCTAGCACAGATACGCAGTATTTT.

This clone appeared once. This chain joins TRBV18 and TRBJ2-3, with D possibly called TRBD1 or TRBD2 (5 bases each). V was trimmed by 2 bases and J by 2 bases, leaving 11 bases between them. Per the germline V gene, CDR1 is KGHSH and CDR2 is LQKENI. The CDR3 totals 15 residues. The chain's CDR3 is CASSPGSGPTDTQYF. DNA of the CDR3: TGTGCCAGCTCACCAGGGTCGGGGCCCACAGATACGCAGTATTTT.

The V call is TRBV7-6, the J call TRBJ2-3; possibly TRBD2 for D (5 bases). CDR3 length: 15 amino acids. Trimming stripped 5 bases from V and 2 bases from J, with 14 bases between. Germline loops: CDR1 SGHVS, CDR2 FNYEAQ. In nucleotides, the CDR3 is TGTGCCAGCAGCAAAGAGCGGACTCTCACAGATACGCAGTATTTT. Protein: CASSKERTLTDTQYF.

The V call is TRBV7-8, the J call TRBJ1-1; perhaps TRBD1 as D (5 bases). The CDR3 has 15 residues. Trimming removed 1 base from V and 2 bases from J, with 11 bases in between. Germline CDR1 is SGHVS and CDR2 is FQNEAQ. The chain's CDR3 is CASSLVLGPNTEAFF. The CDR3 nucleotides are TGTGCCAGCAGCTTAGTGCTGGGGCCTAACACTGAAGCTTTCTTT. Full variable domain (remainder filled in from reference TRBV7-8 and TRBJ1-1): GAGVSQSPRYKVAKRGQDVALRCDPISGHVSLFWYQQALGQGPEFLTYFQNEAQLDKSGLPSDRFFAERPEGSVSTLKIQRTQQEDSAVYLCASSLVLGPNTEAFFGQGTRLTVV.

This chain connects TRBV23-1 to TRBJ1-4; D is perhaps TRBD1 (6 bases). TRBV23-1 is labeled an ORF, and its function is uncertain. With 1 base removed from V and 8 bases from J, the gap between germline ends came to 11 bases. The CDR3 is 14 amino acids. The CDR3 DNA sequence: TGCGCCAGCAGTCAATGCAGGGGCCTGGAAAAACTGTTTTTT. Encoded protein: CASSQCRGLEKLFF.

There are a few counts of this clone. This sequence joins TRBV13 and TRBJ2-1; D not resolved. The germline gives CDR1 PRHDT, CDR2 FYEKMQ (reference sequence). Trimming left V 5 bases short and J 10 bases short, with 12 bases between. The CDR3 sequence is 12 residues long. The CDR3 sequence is CASSQNNGEQFF. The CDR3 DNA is TGTGCCAGCAGCCAAAATAATGGAGAGCAGTTCTTC.

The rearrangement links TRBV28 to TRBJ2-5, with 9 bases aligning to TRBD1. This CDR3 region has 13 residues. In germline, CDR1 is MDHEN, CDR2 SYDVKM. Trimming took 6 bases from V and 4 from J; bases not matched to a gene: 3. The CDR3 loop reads CASSTGGPETQYF. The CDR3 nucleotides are TGTGCCAGCAGCACAGGGGGCCCAGAGACCCAGTACTTC.

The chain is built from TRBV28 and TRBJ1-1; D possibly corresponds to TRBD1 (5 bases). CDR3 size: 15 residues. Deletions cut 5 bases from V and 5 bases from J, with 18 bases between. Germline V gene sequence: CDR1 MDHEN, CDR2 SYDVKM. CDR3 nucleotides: TGTGCCAGCAGTCCCCCGGGGGGGGGAGTTACTGAAGCTTTCTTT. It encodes CASSPPGGGVTEAFF.

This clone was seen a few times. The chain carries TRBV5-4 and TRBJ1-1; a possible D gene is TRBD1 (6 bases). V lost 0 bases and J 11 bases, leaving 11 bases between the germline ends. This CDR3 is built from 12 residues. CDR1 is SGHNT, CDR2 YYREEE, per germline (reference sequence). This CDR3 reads CASSLDRAVAFF. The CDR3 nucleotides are TGTGCCAGCAGCTTGGACAGGGCAGTTGCTTTCTTT.

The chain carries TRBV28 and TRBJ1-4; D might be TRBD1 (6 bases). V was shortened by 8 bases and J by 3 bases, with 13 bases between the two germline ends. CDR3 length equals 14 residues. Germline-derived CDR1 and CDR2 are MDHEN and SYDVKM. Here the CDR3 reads CASGSQGPNEKLFF. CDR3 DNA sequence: TGTGCCAGCGGGTCTCAGGGGCCTAATGAAAAACTGTTTTTT.

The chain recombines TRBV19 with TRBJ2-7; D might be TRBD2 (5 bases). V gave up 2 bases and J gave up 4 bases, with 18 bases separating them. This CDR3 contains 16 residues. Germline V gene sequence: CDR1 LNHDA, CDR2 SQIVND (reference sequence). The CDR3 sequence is CASSILRGAEPYEQYF. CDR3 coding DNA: TGTGCCAGTAGTATACTCCGGGGAGCGGAGCCGTACGAGCAGTACTTC.

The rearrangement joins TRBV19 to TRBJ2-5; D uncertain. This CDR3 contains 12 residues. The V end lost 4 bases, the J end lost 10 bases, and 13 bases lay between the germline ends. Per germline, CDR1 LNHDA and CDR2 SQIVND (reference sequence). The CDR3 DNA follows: TGTGCCAGTAGTAGGTGGGAAAGTCGCCAGTACTTC. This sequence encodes CASSRWESRQYF.

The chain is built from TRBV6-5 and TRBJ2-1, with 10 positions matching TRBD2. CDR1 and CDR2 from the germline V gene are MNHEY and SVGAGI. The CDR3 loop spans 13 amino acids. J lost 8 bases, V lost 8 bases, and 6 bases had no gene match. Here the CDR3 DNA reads TGTGCCAGCTCCAAGCGGGAGGGGGATGAGCAGTTCTTC. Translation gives CASSKREGDEQFF.

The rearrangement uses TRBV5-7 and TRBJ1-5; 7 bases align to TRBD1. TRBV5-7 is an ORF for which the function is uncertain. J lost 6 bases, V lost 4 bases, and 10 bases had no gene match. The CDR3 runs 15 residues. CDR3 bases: TGTGCCAGCAGCCGCTTCCGGGGACAGCTTCAGCCCCAGCATTTT. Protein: CASSRFRGQLQPQHF.

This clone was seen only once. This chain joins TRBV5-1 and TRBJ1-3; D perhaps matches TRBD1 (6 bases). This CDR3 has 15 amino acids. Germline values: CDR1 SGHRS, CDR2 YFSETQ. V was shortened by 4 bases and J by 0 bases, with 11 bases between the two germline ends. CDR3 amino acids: CASSQGFGSGNTIYF. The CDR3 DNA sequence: TGCGCCAGCAGCCAGGGGTTTGGCTCTGGAAACACCATATATTTT.

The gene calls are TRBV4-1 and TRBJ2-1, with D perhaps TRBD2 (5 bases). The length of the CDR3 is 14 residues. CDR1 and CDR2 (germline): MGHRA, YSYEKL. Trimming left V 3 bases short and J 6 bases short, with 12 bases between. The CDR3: CASSHLEVFNEQFF. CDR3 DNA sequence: TGCGCCAGCAGCCATTTGGAGGTATTCAATGAGCAGTTCTTC.

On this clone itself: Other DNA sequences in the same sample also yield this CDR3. The CDR3 reads CASSPGTGNTEAFF. The CDR3 DNA reads TGTGCCAGCTCACCAGGGACAGGGAACACTGAAGCTTTCTTT. V gene TRBV18 combines with J gene TRBJ1-1; 8 bases match TRBD1. This CDR3 has 14 residues. J lost 1 base, V lost 2 bases, and 0 bases had no gene match. Germline-derived CDR1 and CDR2 are KGHSH and LQKENI.

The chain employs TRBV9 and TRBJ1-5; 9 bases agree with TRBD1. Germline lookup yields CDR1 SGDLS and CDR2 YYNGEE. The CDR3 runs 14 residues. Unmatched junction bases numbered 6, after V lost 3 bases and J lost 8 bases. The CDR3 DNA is TGTGCCAGCAGCGCCGGGACAGGGAGTGAGCCCCAGCATTTT. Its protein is CASSAGTGSEPQHF. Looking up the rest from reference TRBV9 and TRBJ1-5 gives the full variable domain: DSGVTQTPKHLITATGQRVTLRCSPRSGDLSVYWYQQSLDQGLQFLIQYYNGEERAKGNILERFSAQQFPDLHSELNLSSLELGDSALYFCASSAGTGSEPQHFGDGTRLSIL.